This entry is about one T cell receptor (beta chain). The data were obtained in a study of blood T cell repertoires in COVID-19. How the authors handled the data: Reference gene primers were amplified, and this amplification served to estimate nucleated cell counts. The assay was immunoSEQ multiplex PCR, and TCRdb's table has in-frame clones only and misses some. The V and J calls and the clone size are those of that table, but D and trimming were determined from the DNA. The table shows tens of thousands of clones, with approximately 83% occurring only once. Germline CDR1 is SGHVS and CDR2 is FQNEAQ. CDR3 length: 14 residues. The V end was cut by 4 bases, the J end by 7 bases, with 17 bases between.

The sample taken for sequencing was peripheral blood. This TCR came from a woman in her sixties or seventies with acute or convalescent COVID-19. The rearrangement joins TRBV7-8 to TRBJ2-7; weak D call: TRBD2 (5 bases). CDR3 residues: CASSWSTSTGEQYF. CDR3 DNA: TGTGCCAGCAGCTGGTCGACCTCAACGGGGGAGCAGTACTTC.